Listed below are T cell receptor beta chains from one sample, sequenced in a study of cytotoxic CD8 clonotypes in ibrutinib-treated CLL. Generated by immunoSEQ multiplex PCR, the TCRdb table keeps only in-frame clones and is missing some. The table has about 140,000 clones, more than 75% seen once. Here the sequenced sample was PBMCs, taken after 36 months of ibrutinib treatment. All receptors come from a human donor with chronic lymphocytic leukemia. Each CDR3 is given with its conserved first and last residue. The D gene is left open where the match is weak. Rows give clone size only sometimes, using once, few, many, or a class for an expanded clone.

clone_size: NA
v_call: TRBV19
d_call: NA
j_call: TRBJ2-7
cdr3_aa: CASSTDISYEQYF
cdr3_nt: TGTGCCAGTAGTACGGACATTTCCTACGAGCAGTACTTC

clone_size: NA
v_call: TRBV7-9
d_call: TRBD2
j_call: TRBJ2-1
cdr3_aa: CASSLARLAGGLRGEQFF
cdr3_nt: TGTGCCAGCAGCTTAGCCCGACTAGCGGGGGGGCTTCGCGGTGAGCAGTTCTTC

clone_size: NA
v_call: TRBV6-1
d_call: NA
j_call: TRBJ1-1
cdr3_aa: CASSVTGAGAFF
cdr3_nt: TGTGCCAGCAGTGTAACCGGGGCGGGAGCTTTCTTT

clone_size: NA
v_call: TRBV5-1
d_call: TRBD2
j_call: TRBJ2-3
cdr3_aa: CASSYALAGATDTQYF
cdr3_nt: TGCGCCAGCAGTTATGCCCTAGCGGGAGCGACAGATACGCAGTATTTT

clone_size: few
v_call: TRBV11-2
d_call: NA
j_call: TRBJ2-2
cdr3_aa: CASSFSGLNTGELFF
cdr3_nt: TGTGCCAGCAGCTTCTCCGGCCTAAACACCGGGGAGCTGTTTTTT

clone_size: NA
v_call: TRBV9
d_call: NA
j_call: TRBJ2-7
cdr3_aa: CASSVGPPRSPHEQYF
cdr3_nt: TGTGCCAGCAGCGTAGGGCCCCCTAGAAGCCCCCACGAGCAGTACTTC

clone_size: NA
v_call: TRBV5-1
d_call: NA
j_call: TRBJ1-3
cdr3_aa: CASSLGDPGNTIYF
cdr3_nt: TGCGCCAGCAGCTTGGGGGACCCTGGAAACACCATATATTTT

clone_size: NA
v_call: TRBV5-1
d_call: TRBD2
j_call: TRBJ2-1
cdr3_aa: CASSNGLAYNEQFF
cdr3_nt: TGCGCCAGCAGCAACGGACTAGCTTACAATGAGCAGTTCTTC

clone_size: NA
v_call: TRBV15
d_call: NA
j_call: TRBJ2-5
cdr3_aa: CATSRDPPGTSGETQYF
cdr3_nt: TGTGCCACCAGCAGAGATCCGCCAGGGACCAGTGGAGAGACCCAGTACTTC

clone_size: NA
v_call: TRBV10-2
d_call: TRBD1
j_call: TRBJ2-7
cdr3_aa: CASSEGENRGPMQYF
cdr3_nt: TGCGCCAGCAGTGAGGGGGAAAACAGGGGGCCGATGCAGTACTTC

clone_size: once
v_call: TRBV10-3
d_call: TRBD1
j_call: TRBJ2-7
cdr3_aa: CAITPDRAAYEQYF
cdr3_nt: TGTGCCATCACCCCGGACAGGGCAGCCTACGAGCAGTACTTC

clone_size: NA
v_call: TRBV18
d_call: TRBD2
j_call: TRBJ2-5
cdr3_aa: CASSPGGGIEETQYF
cdr3_nt: TGTGCCAGCTCACCGGGCGGGGGGATTGAAGAGACCCAGTACTTC

clone_size: NA
v_call: TRBV18
d_call: NA
j_call: TRBJ2-7
cdr3_aa: CASSPPFQDEQYF
cdr3_nt: TGTGCCAGCTCACCACCGTTCCAGGACGAGCAGTACTTC

clone_size: NA
v_call: TRBV5-4
d_call: TRBD2
j_call: TRBJ2-4
cdr3_aa: CASSSTTSDKNIQYF
cdr3_nt: TGTGCCAGCAGCTCGACCACTAGCGACAAAAACATTCAGTACTTC

clone_size: NA
v_call: TRBV2
d_call: TRBD1
j_call: TRBJ1-2
cdr3_aa: CASSEQGVNYGYTF
cdr3_nt: TGTGCCAGCAGTGAACAGGGGGTGAACTATGGCTACACCTTC

clone_size: NA
v_call: TRBV27
d_call: NA
j_call: TRBJ1-2
cdr3_aa: CASSSRVSYGYTF
cdr3_nt: TGTGCCAGCAGTTCCAGGGTTTCCTATGGCTACACCTTC

clone_size: NA
v_call: TRBV11-2
d_call: TRBD1
j_call: TRBJ2-5
cdr3_aa: CASSQRETGGDETQYF
cdr3_nt: TGTGCCAGCAGCCAACGGGAGACAGGGGGCGACGAGACCCAGTACTTC

clone_size: NA
v_call: TRBV6-1
d_call: NA
j_call: TRBJ2-3
cdr3_aa: CASSLGGGSTDTQYF
cdr3_nt: TGTGCCAGCAGCCTGGGAGGGGGGAGCACAGATACGCAGTATTTT

clone_size: few
v_call: TRBV25-1
d_call: NA
j_call: TRBJ1-2
cdr3_aa: CASSDSFGYTF
cdr3_nt: TGTGCCAGCAGTGACAGCTTTGGCTACACCTTC

clone_size: few
v_call: TRBV29-1
d_call: NA
j_call: TRBJ2-1
cdr3_aa: CSVAVGDEQFF
cdr3_nt: TGCAGCGTAGCGGTGGGGGATGAGCAGTTCTTC

clone_size: NA
v_call: TRBV5-1
d_call: TRBD1
j_call: TRBJ2-2
cdr3_aa: CASSLIPRDRGSGELFF
cdr3_nt: TGCGCCAGCAGCTTGATTCCCCGGGACAGGGGGTCCGGGGAGCTGTTTTTT

clone_size: NA
v_call: TRBV27
d_call: NA
j_call: TRBJ1-5
cdr3_aa: CASSFGRVGQPQHF
cdr3_nt: TGTGCCAGCAGTTTCGGTCGAGTAGGGCAGCCCCAGCATTTT

clone_size: NA
v_call: TRBV19
d_call: NA
j_call: TRBJ1-2
cdr3_aa: CASTDRFFYGYTF
cdr3_nt: TGTGCCAGTACCGACAGATTTTTCTATGGCTACACCTTC

clone_size: NA
v_call: TRBV7-9
d_call: NA
j_call: TRBJ2-7
cdr3_aa: CASSPSGTYEQYF
cdr3_nt: TGTGCCAGCAGCCCCTCCGGCACCTACGAGCAGTACTTC

clone_size: NA
v_call: TRBV28
d_call: TRBD1
j_call: TRBJ1-5
cdr3_aa: CASSFPAGGQPQHF
cdr3_nt: TGTGCCAGCAGTTTTCCGGCAGGGGGTCAGCCCCAGCATTTT

clone_size: NA
v_call: TRBV7-2
d_call: TRBD2
j_call: TRBJ2-1
cdr3_aa: CASSLQTLAGGRNEQFF
cdr3_nt: TGTGCCAGCAGCTTACAAACTTTAGCGGGGGGACGCAATGAGCAGTTCTTC

clone_size: NA
v_call: TRBV7-8
d_call: TRBD1
j_call: TRBJ1-5
cdr3_aa: CASSYGQGGLQPQHF
cdr3_nt: TGTGCCAGCAGCTATGGACAGGGGGGACTCCAGCCCCAGCATTTT

clone_size: few
v_call: TRBV10-3
d_call: NA
j_call: TRBJ2-2
cdr3_aa: CAISEALTGTPTGELFF
cdr3_nt: TGTGCCATCAGCGAAGCCCTAACCGGGACGCCGACCGGGGAGCTGTTTTTT

clone_size: NA
v_call: TRBV29-1
d_call: NA
j_call: TRBJ1-4
cdr3_aa: CSVVEGRKLFF
cdr3_nt: TGCAGCGTTGTTGAGGGGCGGAAACTGTTTTTT

clone_size: NA
v_call: TRBV11-2
d_call: NA
j_call: TRBJ2-2
cdr3_aa: CATRTWGRDTGELFF
cdr3_nt: TGTGCCACAAGGACATGGGGACGGGACACCGGGGAGCTGTTTTTT

clone_size: NA
v_call: TRBV2
d_call: NA
j_call: TRBJ2-7
cdr3_aa: CASSSGGPYEQYF
cdr3_nt: TGTGCCAGCAGTTCGGGGGGCCCCTACGAGCAGTACTTC

clone_size: NA
v_call: TRBV25-1
d_call: NA
j_call: TRBJ1-4
cdr3_aa: CASSGKAWDEKLFF
cdr3_nt: TGTGCCAGCAGTGGAAAGGCTTGGGATGAAAAACTGTTTTTT

clone_size: NA
v_call: TRBV18
d_call: NA
j_call: TRBJ1-1
cdr3_aa: CASSPGLYTEAFF
cdr3_nt: TGTGCCAGCTCCCCCGGTCTTTACACTGAAGCTTTCTTT

clone_size: NA
v_call: TRBV5-4
d_call: TRBD1
j_call: TRBJ1-1
cdr3_aa: CASSLQGVTEAFF
cdr3_nt: TGTGCCAGCAGCCTACAGGGGGTAACTGAAGCTTTCTTT

clone_size: NA
v_call: TRBV11-2
d_call: TRBD2
j_call: TRBJ2-7
cdr3_aa: CASSLLTGTSVYEQYF
cdr3_nt: TGTGCCAGCAGCTTATTAACCGGGACTAGCGTTTACGAGCAGTACTTC

clone_size: NA
v_call: TRBV13
d_call: TRBD2
j_call: TRBJ2-1
cdr3_aa: CASSSRGGLAGVGNEQFF
cdr3_nt: TGTGCCAGCAGCTCCCGAGGGGGACTAGCGGGAGTTGGCAATGAGCAGTTCTTC

clone_size: NA
v_call: TRBV6-1
d_call: NA
j_call: TRBJ1-1
cdr3_aa: CASSEVSEAFF
cdr3_nt: TGTGCCAGCAGTGAGGTATCTGAAGCTTTCTTT

clone_size: NA
v_call: TRBV6-5
d_call: NA
j_call: TRBJ1-2
cdr3_aa: CASILGRGYGYTF
cdr3_nt: TGTGCCAGCATCTTGGGGCGGGGGTATGGCTACACCTTC

clone_size: NA
v_call: TRBV6-1
d_call: TRBD1
j_call: TRBJ1-2
cdr3_aa: CASSPDRARGYTF
cdr3_nt: TGTGCCAGCAGCCCAGACAGGGCAAGGGGCTACACCTTC

clone_size: NA
v_call: TRBV11-3
d_call: NA
j_call: TRBJ1-1
cdr3_aa: CASSLVRGRRNTEAFF
cdr3_nt: TGTGCCAGCAGCTTAGTTCGGGGTCGGAGGAACACTGAAGCTTTCTTT

clone_size: NA
v_call: TRBV13
d_call: TRBD1
j_call: TRBJ1-3
cdr3_aa: CASSARTGGFGNTIYF
cdr3_nt: TGTGCCAGCAGCGCTAGAACAGGGGGCTTTGGAAACACCATATATTTT

clone_size: NA
v_call: TRBV7-2
d_call: NA
j_call: TRBJ1-2
cdr3_aa: CASSYSKKGYTF
cdr3_nt: TGTGCCAGCAGCTATTCTAAAAAAGGCTACACCTTC

clone_size: NA
v_call: TRBV13
d_call: NA
j_call: TRBJ1-3
cdr3_aa: CASRPPGLSGNTIYF
cdr3_nt: TGTGCCAGCCGTCCCCCGGGGCTTTCTGGAAACACCATATATTTT

clone_size: NA
v_call: TRBV7-9
d_call: NA
j_call: TRBJ2-1
cdr3_aa: CASSLVWTENNEQFF
cdr3_nt: TGTGCCAGCAGCTTAGTCTGGACAGAAAACAATGAGCAGTTCTTC

clone_size: NA
v_call: TRBV7-3
d_call: NA
j_call: TRBJ2-3
cdr3_aa: CASSSQPASTQYF
cdr3_nt: TGTGCCAGCAGCTCACAACCGGCCTCTACGCAGTATTTT

clone_size: NA
v_call: TRBV5-4
d_call: NA
j_call: TRBJ1-5
cdr3_aa: CASSLMGVNQPQHF
cdr3_nt: TGTGCCAGCAGCTTGATGGGGGTCAATCAGCCCCAGCATTTT

clone_size: NA
v_call: TRBV9
d_call: NA
j_call: TRBJ2-3
cdr3_aa: CASSVGGSHTDTQYF
cdr3_nt: TGTGCCAGCAGCGTAGGAGGGAGTCACACAGATACGCAGTATTTT

clone_size: many
v_call: TRBV28
d_call: TRBD1
j_call: TRBJ2-7
cdr3_aa: CASSPSGGRNEQYF
cdr3_nt: TGTGCCAGCAGCCCCTCAGGGGGCCGGAACGAGCAGTACTTC

clone_size: NA
v_call: TRBV18
d_call: NA
j_call: TRBJ1-5
cdr3_aa: CASSPSPDQPQHF
cdr3_nt: TGTGCCAGCTCACCCTCGCCTGATCAGCCCCAGCATTTT

clone_size: NA
v_call: TRBV15
d_call: NA
j_call: TRBJ1-5
cdr3_aa: CATSREGLSNQPQHF
cdr3_nt: TGTGCCACCAGCAGAGAGGGCCTTAGCAATCAGCCCCAGCATTTT

clone_size: NA
v_call: TRBV6-6
d_call: NA
j_call: TRBJ2-7
cdr3_aa: CASSYWGPEQYF
cdr3_nt: TGTGCCAGCAGTTACTGGGGCCCCGAGCAGTACTTC

clone_size: NA
v_call: TRBV5-6
d_call: NA
j_call: TRBJ2-1
cdr3_aa: CASRSAGDNEQFF
cdr3_nt: TGTGCCAGCAGATCCGCAGGGGACAATGAGCAGTTCTTC

clone_size: NA
v_call: TRBV10-3
d_call: TRBD2
j_call: TRBJ2-4
cdr3_aa: CAISDELAGFLAKNIQYF
cdr3_nt: TGTGCCATCAGTGATGAACTAGCGGGGTTCCTAGCCAAAAACATTCAGTACTTC

clone_size: NA
v_call: TRBV10-2
d_call: TRBD2
j_call: TRBJ2-5
cdr3_aa: CASSGTTQETQYF
cdr3_nt: TGCGCCAGCAGCGGGACTACACAAGAGACCCAGTACTTC